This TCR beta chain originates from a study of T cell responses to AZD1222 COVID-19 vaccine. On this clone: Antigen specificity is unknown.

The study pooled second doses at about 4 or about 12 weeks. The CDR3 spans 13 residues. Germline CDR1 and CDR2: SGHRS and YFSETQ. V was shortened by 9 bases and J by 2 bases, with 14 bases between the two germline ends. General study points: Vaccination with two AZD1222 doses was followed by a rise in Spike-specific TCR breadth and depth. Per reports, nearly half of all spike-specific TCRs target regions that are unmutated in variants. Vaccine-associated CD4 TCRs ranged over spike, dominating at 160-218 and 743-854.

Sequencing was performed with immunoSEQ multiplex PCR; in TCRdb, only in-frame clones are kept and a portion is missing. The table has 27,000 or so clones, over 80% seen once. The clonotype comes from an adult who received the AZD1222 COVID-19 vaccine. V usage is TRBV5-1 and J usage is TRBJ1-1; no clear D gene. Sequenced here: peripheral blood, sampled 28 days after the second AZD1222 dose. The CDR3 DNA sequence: TGCGCCACCGGCCGGGGTTCAAACACTGAAGCTTTCTTT. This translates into CATGRGSNTEAFF.